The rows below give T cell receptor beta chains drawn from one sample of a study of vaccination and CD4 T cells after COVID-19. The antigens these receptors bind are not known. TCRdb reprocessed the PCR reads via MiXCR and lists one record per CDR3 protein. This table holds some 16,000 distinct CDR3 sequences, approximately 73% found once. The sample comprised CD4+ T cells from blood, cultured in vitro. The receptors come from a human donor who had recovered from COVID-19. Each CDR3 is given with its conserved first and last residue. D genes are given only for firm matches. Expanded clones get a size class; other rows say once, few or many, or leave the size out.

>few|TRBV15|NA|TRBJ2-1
TGTGCCACCAGCAGAGATAAGTTTGAGCAGTTCTTC
CATSRDKFEQFF
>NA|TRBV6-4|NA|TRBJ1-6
TGTGCCAGCAGTGACGGGATAAATTCACCCCTCCACTTT
CASSDGINSPLHF
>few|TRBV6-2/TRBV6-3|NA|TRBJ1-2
TGTGCCAGCAGTTACTTCGAGAACTATGGCTACACCTTC
CASSYFENYGYTF
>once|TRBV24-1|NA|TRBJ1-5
TGTGCCACCAGTGATTCGGCACGGGCGGGTCAGCCCCAGCATTTT
CATSDSARAGQPQHF
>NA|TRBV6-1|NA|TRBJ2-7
TGTGCCAGCAGTGAGTTGAGGGGCGAGCAGTACTTC
CASSELRGEQYF
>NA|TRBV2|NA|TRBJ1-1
TGTGCCAGCAGTGGTGGGACCACCACGTCGAACACTGAAGCTTTCTTT
CASSGGTTTSNTEAFF
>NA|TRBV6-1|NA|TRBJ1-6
TGTGCCAGCACCCACCGGGAAGTGGATTCACCCCTCCACTTT
CASTHREVDSPLHF
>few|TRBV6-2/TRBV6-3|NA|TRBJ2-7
TGTGCCAGCAGAAGGCGCAGTCTCTCCTACGAGCAGTACTTC
CASRRRSLSYEQYF
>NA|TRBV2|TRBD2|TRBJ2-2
TGTGCCAGCAGTGATTGGCTAGCGGGAGCCGGGGAGCTGTTTTTT
CASSDWLAGAGELFF
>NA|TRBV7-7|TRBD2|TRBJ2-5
TGTGCCAGCATCCCTCTAGCGGGAGGGCTGGAGACCCAGTACTTC
CASIPLAGGLETQYF
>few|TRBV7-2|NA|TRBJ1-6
TGTGCCAGCAGCTTAGCTTTTAGGAGTGCACCCCTCCACTTT
CASSLAFRSAPLHF
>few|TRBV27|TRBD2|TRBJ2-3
TGTGCCAGCAGTTCGGGACTAGCGGGAGGGTTCGCAGATACGCAGTATTTT
CASSSGLAGGFADTQYF
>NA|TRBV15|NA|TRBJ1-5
TGTGCCACCAGCAGAGACGGTTATAGCAATCAGCCCCAGCATTTT
CATSRDGYSNQPQHF
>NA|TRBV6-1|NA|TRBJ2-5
TGTGCCACCGTCGGCAGGGTGGATATTGGGACCCAGTACTTC
CATVGRVDIGTQYF
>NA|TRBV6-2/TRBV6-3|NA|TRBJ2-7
TGTGCCAGCAGCAGGGTAGGCTACGAGCAGTACTTC
CASSRVGYEQYF
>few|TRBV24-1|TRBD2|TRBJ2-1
TGTGCCACCAGGGGCGGCGGGAGGGCATACAATGAGCAGTTCTTC
CATRGGGRAYNEQFF
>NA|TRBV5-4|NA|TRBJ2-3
TGTGCCAGCAGGGCCCTACAGGCAGGCACAGATACGCAGTATTTT
CASRALQAGTDTQYF
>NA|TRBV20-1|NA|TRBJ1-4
TGCAGTGCTGGTTTTGAAGGAACTAATGAAAAACTGTTTTTT
CSAGFEGTNEKLFF
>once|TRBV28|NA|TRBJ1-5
TGTGCCAGCAGTCCCTCAGCGGGGTATGTCAGCAATCAGCCCCAGCATTTT
CASSPSAGYVSNQPQHF
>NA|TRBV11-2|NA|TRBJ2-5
TGTGCCAGCAGTCCAGGTCGGGGGCCCCAGTACTTC
CASSPGRGPQYF
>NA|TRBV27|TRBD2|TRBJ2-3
TGTGCCAGCAGCCCTGGGCCTAGCGGGAGGGGAAGGCTCACAGATACGCAGTATTTT
CASSPGPSGRGRLTDTQYF
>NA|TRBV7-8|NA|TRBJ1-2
TGTGCCAGCAGCTCCTCGTTTCCGGGGGCTAACTATGGCTACACCTTC
CASSSSFPGANYGYTF
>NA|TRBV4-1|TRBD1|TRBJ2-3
TGCGCCAGCAGCCGAAACCCGACAGGGGGCACAGATACGCAGTATTTT
CASSRNPTGGTDTQYF
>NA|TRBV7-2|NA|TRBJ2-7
TGTGCCAGCAGCTTAGACGGGCGCCCCTACGAGCAGTACTTC
CASSLDGRPYEQYF
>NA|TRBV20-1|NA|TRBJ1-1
TGCAGTGCTAGTCGGGTATGGAACCTTGAAGCTTTCTTT
CSASRVWNLEAFF